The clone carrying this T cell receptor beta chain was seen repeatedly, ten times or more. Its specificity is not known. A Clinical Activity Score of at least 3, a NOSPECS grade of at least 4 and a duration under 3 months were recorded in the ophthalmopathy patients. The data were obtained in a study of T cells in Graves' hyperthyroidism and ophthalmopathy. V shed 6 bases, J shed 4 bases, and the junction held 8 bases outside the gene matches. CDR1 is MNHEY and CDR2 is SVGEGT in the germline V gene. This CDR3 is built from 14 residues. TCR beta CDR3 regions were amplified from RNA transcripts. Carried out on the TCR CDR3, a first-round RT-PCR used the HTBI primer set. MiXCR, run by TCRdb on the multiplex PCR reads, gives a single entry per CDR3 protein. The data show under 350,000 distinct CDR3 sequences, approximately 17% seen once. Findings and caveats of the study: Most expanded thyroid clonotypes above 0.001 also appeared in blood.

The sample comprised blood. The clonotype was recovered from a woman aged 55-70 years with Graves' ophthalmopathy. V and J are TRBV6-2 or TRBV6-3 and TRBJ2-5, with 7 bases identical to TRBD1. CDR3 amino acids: CASRPTGVPETQYF. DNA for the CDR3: TGTGCCAGCAGACCTACAGGGGTCCCAGAGACCCAGTACTTC.